These T cell receptor beta chains were read from a single sample in a study of blood T cell repertoires in COVID-19. The data were produced by immunoSEQ multiplex PCR, yet TCRdb's version contains in-frame clones alone and is incomplete. The profile shows about 160,000 clones, roughly 91% of them singletons. Sequencing used peripheral blood. These receptors were taken from a man aged 18-30 years with acute or convalescent COVID-19. CDR3s include the opening cysteine and the closing phenylalanine or tryptophan. A D gene is named only where the DNA matches it firmly. Clone size is not always given. Where it is, it says once, few, many or a class for expanded clones.

D gene,J gene,V gene,clone size,CDR3 DNA,CDR3 protein
.,TRBJ1-2,TRBV6-2/TRBV6-3,once,TGTGCCAGCAGTTACGCCCAGGGGCGCGACTATGGCTACACCTTC,CASSYAQGRDYGYTF
.,TRBJ2-2,TRBV19,.,TGTGCCAGTAGTATTTCTATCGTGGGCGGGATCGTCGGGGAGCTGTTTTTT,CASSISIVGGIVGELFF
TRBD2,TRBJ2-3,TRBV5-4,.,TGTGCCAGCAGCTCCGAGCGGGGACCCGGAGATACGCAGTATTTT,CASSSERGPGDTQYF
TRBD1,TRBJ2-3,TRBV23-1,.,TGCGCCAGCAACATAGGACAGGGAACAGATACGCAGTATTTT,CASNIGQGTDTQYF
TRBD1,TRBJ2-7,TRBV4-1,few,TGCGCCAGCAGCCAAACCGGGACAGGGACCTACGAGCAGTACTTC,CASSQTGTGTYEQYF
TRBD1,TRBJ2-7,TRBV7-9,.,TGTGCCAGCAGCTCCCGGGACAGGGAGAACGAGCAGTACTTC,CASSSRDRENEQYF
.,TRBJ2-2,TRBV5-1,.,TGCGCCAGCAGGCAGGCGAACACCGGGGAGCTGTTTTTT,CASRQANTGELFF
.,TRBJ2-2,TRBV5-1,.,TGCGCCAGCAGCTTGGCCTCAGGGGCGATGAACACCGGGGAGCTGTTTTTT,CASSLASGAMNTGELFF
.,TRBJ2-2,TRBV5-1,.,TGCGCCAGCGGGAGTGGGGGGACAGAGAACACCGGGGAGCTGTTTTTT,CASGSGGTENTGELFF
.,TRBJ1-6,TRBV9,.,TGTGCCAGCAGCGTAGGTTCCGGGTATAATTCACCCCTCCACTTT,CASSVGSGYNSPLHF
.,TRBJ2-5,TRBV5-4,.,TGTGCCAGCAGCTCACCAGGGTTGGTGGAGACCCAGTACTTC,CASSSPGLVETQYF
.,TRBJ2-5,TRBV19,.,TGTGCCAGTAGTCTATCCGGGGGGCAGTATGAGACCCAGTACTTC,CASSLSGGQYETQYF
.,TRBJ2-3,TRBV5-1,.,TGCGCCAGCAAGGGCGGGCTAAGCACAGATACGCAGTATTTT,CASKGGLSTDTQYF
.,TRBJ1-1,TRBV21-1,.,TGTGCCAGCAGCAAAGTTCGTGCGGGGAACACTGAAGCTTTCTTT,CASSKVRAGNTEAFF
.,TRBJ2-5,TRBV12-5,.,TGTGCTAGTGGTCTTGGACACGAACACCAAGAGACCCAGTACTTC,CASGLGHEHQETQYF
.,TRBJ1-2,TRBV19,.,TGTGCCAGTAACCCAGACAGGCTAACTAACTATGGCTACACCTTC,CASNPDRLTNYGYTF
TRBD1,TRBJ2-2,TRBV3-1/TRBV3-2,once,TGTGCCAGCAGCTTAGAGGGACAGGTTAACACCGGGGAGCTGTTTTTT,CASSLEGQVNTGELFF
.,TRBJ1-2,TRBV5-1,once,TGCGCCAGCAGCCTAATCCCCTCGGGGTCTCACTATGGCTACACCTTC,CASSLIPSGSHYGYTF
TRBD2,TRBJ2-1,TRBV11-2,.,TGTGCCAGCAGCCCCCCGCAGGGACTACTATCCTACAATGAGCAGTTCTTC,CASSPPQGLLSYNEQFF
TRBD1,TRBJ1-1,TRBV5-1,.,TGCGCCAGCAGCTTAGTTGGACAGGGATCGAACACTGAAGCTTTCTTT,CASSLVGQGSNTEAFF
TRBD1,TRBJ1-5,TRBV5-8,.,TGTGCCAGCAGACCGGACAGGGGAGGTCAGCCCCAGCATTTT,CASRPDRGGQPQHF
TRBD2,TRBJ2-3,TRBV5-6,.,TGTGCCAGCAGCCCGGGGACTAGCGGGAGAATCACGCAGTATTTT,CASSPGTSGRITQYF
TRBD1,TRBJ2-4,TRBV7-2,.,TGTGCCAGCAGCTTAGCGGGGACAGTATTTTACCAGTCCTTC,CASSLAGTVFYQSF
.,TRBJ1-6,TRBV12-3/TRBV12-4,.,TGTGCCAGCAGTTTAGGGCAGGCACCCCTCCACTTT,CASSLGQAPLHF
TRBD2,TRBJ2-7,TRBV6-2/TRBV6-3,.,TGTGCCAGCAGTAAGCGGGGAACCTACGAGCAGTACTTC,CASSKRGTYEQYF
.,TRBJ2-7,TRBV11-2,.,TGTGCCAGCAGCCGGACATACGAGCAGTACTTC,CASSRTYEQYF
TRBD2,TRBJ2-1,TRBV30,.,TGTGCCTGGACCGGGACTAGCGGCTACAATGAGCAGTTCTTC,CAWTGTSGYNEQFF